Below, 7 T cell receptor beta chains from the same sample are listed, as sequenced in a study of CD8+ T cells in alopecia areata. Specimens obtained from alopecia areata patients comprised lesional scalp punch biopsies and peripheral blood. The sequencing template was cDNA reverse transcribed from extracted RNA. The protocol was immunoSEQ multiplex PCR, while the TCRdb copy is restricted to in-frame clones and leaves out a portion. The sample yields about 12,000 clones, roughly 56% seen once. Sequencing was done on a sample of skin. The receptors were sampled from a human donor with alopecia areata.

This chain joins TRBV4-3 and TRBJ2-7, with 12 bases fitting TRBD2. Germline values: CDR1 LGHNA, CDR2 YSLEER. J was trimmed by 6 bases and V by 1 base; bases with no gene match: 4. The CDR3 spans 15 residues. CDR3 sequence (DNA): TGCGCCAGCAGCCAAGTGACTAGCGGGAGAGGCGAGCAGTACTTC. This sequence encodes CASSQVTSGRGEQYF.

This clone was seen more than once but under ten times. This chain joins TRBV18 and TRBJ1-1; D is unclear. Germline V lookup: CDR1 KGHSH, CDR2 LQKENI. This CDR3 is built from 13 residues. The V end was cut by 3 bases, the J end by 3 bases, with 8 bases between. The CDR3 DNA reads TGTGCCAGCTCACCCGGCGGGGACACTGAAGCTTTCTTT. Translating gives CASSPGGDTEAFF.

This clone was seen more than once but under ten times. V and J are TRBV14 and TRBJ2-7; D is perhaps TRBD1 or TRBD2 (6 bases each). The CDR3 loop spans 17 amino acids. V was shortened by 1 base and J by 0 bases, with 16 bases between the two germline ends. Germline V gives CDR1 SGHDN, CDR2 FVKESK. The CDR3 DNA reads as TGTGCCAGCAGCCAAGGGGGGGCTCGCGGGATCTCCTACGAGCAGTACTTC. This codes for CASSQGGARGISYEQYF.

The table lists this clone with a few counts. J is TRBJ1-5 and V is TRBV5-6; 8 nucleotides match TRBD1. The ends lost 4 bases at V and 9 bases at J; junction bases unmatched: 12. Germline V lookup: CDR1 SGHDT, CDR2 YYEEEE. The CDR3 covers 15 residues. CDR3 DNA sequence: TGTGCCAGCAGCCTCGGACAGGGTACACCGGCGCCCCAGCATTTT. Translation: CASSLGQGTPAPQHF.

This clone was seen only a few times. The V and J genes are TRBV9 and TRBJ2-6; 8 bases map to TRBD2. Germline V CDR1 and CDR2: SGDLS, YYNGEE. The CDR3 contains 17 residues. The junction had 10 bases not matched to a gene; V was cut back by 1 base and J by 7 bases. The CDR3 DNA reads TGTGCCAGCAGCGTAAGCCGGGAGGGTTTCCCTGCCAACGTCCTGACTTTC. Encoded protein: CASSVSREGFPANVLTF.

This chain joins TRBV7-9 and TRBJ2-5; 9 bases fit TRBD2. The CDR3 length is 15 residues. Germline assignment: CDR1 SEHNR and CDR2 FQNEAQ (reference sequence). Trimming took 5 bases from V and 1 from J; bases not matched to a gene: 5. The CDR3 is CASSRLAGTQETQYF. CDR3 sequence (DNA): TGTGCCAGCAGCAGGCTAGCGGGGACCCAAGAGACCCAGTACTTC.

This clone showed up just once. The chain is built from TRBV2 and TRBJ1-3; D gene unclear. This CDR3 region has 16 residues. Trimming took 6 bases from V and 0 from J, leaving 15 bases between them. From germline, CDR1 is SNHLY and CDR2 FYNNEI. CDR3 amino acids: CASRVEAANSGNTIYF. CDR3 in DNA: TGTGCCAGCAGAGTGGAGGCAGCGAACTCTGGAAACACCATATATTTT.